A single sample is the source of the 10 T cell receptor beta chains below, sequenced in a study of cytomegalovirus exposure and HLA in healthy donors. Primers: 60 Vbeta forward and 13 Jbeta reverse. Measured with immunoSEQ multiplex PCR; TCRdb has only the in-frame clones, and not every one. The sample holds 160,000 or so clones; around 81% are singletons and the top ten take 5.7%. The specimen was PBMCs. The receptors were gathered from a man aged 35 to 55 in good health and CMV-seronegative.

CDR3 loop: CASSKVGGGRSGNTIYF. Here the CDR3 DNA reads TGTGCCAGCAGCAAAGTTGGAGGGGGCAGGTCTGGAAACACCATATATTTT. This chain joins TRBV21-1 and TRBJ1-3; the table calls TRBD1, which could not be checked here. TRBV21-1 is noted as a pseudogene. The CDR3 length is 17 residues.

V usage is TRBV4-3 and J usage is TRBJ1-5; the D is unclear. This CDR3 contains 13 residues. Germline-derived CDR1 and CDR2 are LGHNA and YSLEER. Between the trimmed V and J ends, which lost 0 bases and 11 bases, there was a span of 11 bases. CDR3 sequence reads: CASSQEWAGTQHF. The CDR3 region has the DNA TGCGCCAGCAGCCAAGAGTGGGCCGGGACCCAGCATTTT.

The chain recombines TRBV6-5 with TRBJ2-5; perhaps TRBD2 as D (6 bases). The assigned J gene may be wrong: the sequence end matches TRBJ2-7 better. CDR3 length: 14 residues. Looked up from germline, CDR1 is MNHEY and CDR2 is SVGAGI. CDR3 sequence: CASSYSGGTYEQYF. The CDR3 coding sequence is TGTGCCAGCAGTTACTCGGGGGGAACCTACGAGCAGTACTTC.

This clone appeared once. This chain uses TRBV6-1 with TRBJ1-5, with D uncertain. The CDR3 runs 13 residues. Germline CDR1 is MNHNS and CDR2 is SASEGT. V was clipped by 8 bases and J by 3 bases, with 11 bases between them. This CDR3 is CASLRHYNQPQHF. The CDR3, as DNA: TGTGCCAGCCTCCGACATTACAATCAGCCCCAGCATTTT.

The chain combines TRBV7-3 with TRBJ2-2, with D tentatively TRBD1 (6 bases). Deletions cut 2 bases from V and 0 bases from J, with 7 bases between. Germline loops: CDR1 SGHTA, CDR2 FQGTGA. The CDR3 sequence is 15 residues long. Here the CDR3 DNA reads TGTGCCAGCAGCTTACAGGGGACGAACACCGGGGAGCTGTTTTTT. Translation: CASSLQGTNTGELFF.

The chain is built from TRBV5-8 and TRBJ1-4; no clear D. CDR3 length equals 18 residues. Between the trimmed V and J ends, which lost 0 bases and 0 bases, there was a span of 15 bases. The germline V gene has CDR1 SGHTS and CDR2 YDEGEE. The CDR3 sequence: CASSLGGSVAATNEKLFF. In DNA, the CDR3 is TGTGCCAGCAGCTTGGGAGGTTCGGTGGCCGCAACTAATGAAAAACTGTTTTTT. Supplemented by reference TRBV5-8 and TRBJ1-4, the full variable domain reads EAGVTQSPTHLIKTRGQQATLRCSPISGHTSVYWYQQALGLGLQFLLWYDEGEERNRGNFPPRFSGRQFPNYSSELNVNALELEDSALYLCASSLGGSVAATNEKLFFGSGTQLSVL.

The chain combines TRBV5-5 with TRBJ2-7; perhaps TRBD1 as D (6 bases). V lost 4 bases to trimming and J lost 3 bases, with 17 bases between them. Germline CDR1 and CDR2: SGHKS and YYEKEE (reference sequence). The length of the CDR3 is 15 residues. The CDR3 DNA is TGTGCCAGCAGCACCGGTCGGACAGTCGACTACGAGCAGTACTTC. This codes for CASSTGRTVDYEQYF.

This clone was picked up a small number of times. The genes are TRBV5-6 and TRBJ1-4; D remains unclear. The CDR3 length is 15 residues. V dropped 1 base and J dropped 0 bases, with 7 bases sitting between them. Germline values: CDR1 SGHDT, CDR2 YYEEEE. This CDR3 is CASSLWAATNEKLFF. For the CDR3, the DNA is TGTGCCAGCAGCTTGTGGGCCGCAACTAATGAAAAACTGTTTTTT.

The chain uses TRBV19 and TRBJ2-7; 7 nucleotides line up with TRBD1. V lost 3 bases, J lost 3 bases, and 5 bases stayed unmatched. Germline V CDR1 and CDR2: LNHDA, SQIVND (reference sequence). This CDR3 contains 14 residues. CDR3 DNA: TGTGCCAGTAGTATGACAGGGAGCGGCTACGAGCAGTACTTC. It yields the protein CASSMTGSGYEQYF.

The J gene is TRBJ2-3, the V gene TRBV27; no firm D call. V lost 5 bases to trimming and J lost 7 bases, with 22 bases between them. The CDR3 spans 16 residues. In germline, CDR1 is MNHEY, CDR2 SMNVEV (reference sequence). For the CDR3, the DNA is TGTGCCAGCAGTCCCCTCCTCGGAGAGCTTCTGAATACGCAGTATTTT. It encodes CASSPLLGELLNTQYF.